The 14 T cell receptor beta chains below were found in one sample sequenced in a study of CD4+ T cells in melanoma. Only in-frame clones appear in the TCRdb table, and some are missing; sequencing was by immunoSEQ multiplex PCR. The sample has over 15,000 clones; 83% are singletons. Sequencing input: cells from a culture (not recorded whether cultured in vitro). These receptors originate from a human donor with melanoma.

The chain employs TRBV13 and TRBJ1-3; D is unclear. This CDR3 has 13 amino acids. The germline CDR1 and CDR2 sequences are PRHDT and FYEKMQ (reference sequence). V lost 2 bases and J 8 bases, leaving 10 bases between the germline ends. As DNA, the CDR3 is TGTGCCAGCAGCTTACAGGCCTCGGACACCATATATTTT. Translation: CASSLQASDTIYF.

This clone was seen just once. The chain combines TRBV6-6 with TRBJ1-5; D remains unclear. V gave up 6 bases and J gave up 5 bases, with 14 bases separating them. This CDR3 spans 14 amino acids. Germline CDR1 reads MNHNY; CDR2 reads SVGAGI (reference sequence). CDR3 DNA sequence: TGTGCCAGCAGGCCCCTCCGCCCCGATCAGCCCCAGCATTTT. This gives the protein CASRPLRPDQPQHF.

V gene TRBV29-1 combines with J gene TRBJ2-3; 7 bases map to TRBD1. CDR1 SQVTM and CDR2 ANQGSEA come from the germline V gene. This CDR3 has 13 amino acids. J lost 3 bases, V lost 2 bases, and 2 bases had no gene match. CDR3 DNA: TGCAGCGTTGAAAAGGGGGCGACAGATACGCAGTATTTT. Translating gives CSVEKGATDTQYF.

Written as DNA, the CDR3 is TGTGCCGTTAAAGGGGGCTCCGACACTGAAGCTTTCTTT. Its translation: CAVKGGSDTEAFF. The chain joins TRBV5-4 to TRBJ1-1, with TRBD1 identical over 7 bases. The CDR3 is 13 amino acids. V lost 10 bases to trimming and J lost 3 bases; unmatched junction nucleotides: 9. CDR1 and CDR2 from the germline V gene are SGHNT and YYREEE (reference sequence).

This clone came up a few times. The chain combines TRBV5-1 with TRBJ1-2; D is unresolved. The CDR3 is 14 residues long. Trimming pared 0 bases from V and 3 bases from J, leaving 9 bases between. Looked up from germline, CDR1 is SGHRS and CDR2 is YFSETQ. DNA for the CDR3: TGCGCCAGCAGCTTGGAACCCAGAGACTATGGCTACACCTTC. Amino acid sequence: CASSLEPRDYGYTF.

This sequence joins TRBV5-1 and TRBJ1-3, with TRBD1 as a possible D gene (5 bases). The CDR3 covers 16 residues. Deletions cut 4 bases from V and 0 bases from J, with 14 bases between. Germline values: CDR1 SGHRS, CDR2 YFSETQ. CDR3 DNA: TGCGCCAGCAGCCGTCTGGACATCAACTCTGGAAACACCATATATTTT. Its translation: CASSRLDINSGNTIYF.

The chain is built from TRBV14 and TRBJ2-3; possibly TRBD1 for D (5 bases). CDR3 length: 16 amino acids. In germline, CDR1 is SGHDN, CDR2 FVKESK. The V and J ends lost 1 base and 1 base respectively, with 12 bases between them. CDR3 loop: CASSQGGLRRTDTQYF. The CDR3 DNA follows: TGTGCCAGCAGCCAAGGGGGCCTACGCCGCACAGATACGCAGTATTTT. The variable domain in full, completed from reference TRBV14 and TRBJ2-3, reads EAGVTQFPSHSVIEKGQTVTLRCDPISGHDNLYWYRRVMGKEIKFLLHFVKESKQDESGMPNNRFLAERTGGTYSTLKVQPAELEDSGVYFCASSQGGLRRTDTQYFGPGTRLTVL.

To note about this clone: One end of the junction is discordant with germline, which a read error may explain. The gene calls are TRBV9 and TRBJ2-5, with TRBD1 matching 8 bases. There are 16 residues in the CDR3. Germline values: CDR1 SGDLS, CDR2 YYNGEE. The CDR3 here is CASSGKTGVDQETQYF. CDR3 nucleotides: TGTGCCAGCAGCGGCAAGACAGGGGTCGACCAGGAGACCCAGTACTTC.

The chain employs TRBV6-1 and TRBJ1-1; 7 nucleotides align to TRBD1. CDR1 MNHNS and CDR2 SASEGT come from the germline V gene. CDR3 length: 16 amino acids. Trimming cost V 0 bases and J 5 bases; bases outside gene matches: 9. The CDR3 here is CASSEALVAGGTEAFF. The CDR3 DNA reads as TGTGCCAGCAGTGAAGCCCTAGTCGCAGGGGGTACTGAAGCTTTCTTT.

The chain links TRBV19 to TRBJ1-5; D is unclear. CDR3 length: 15 amino acids. Trimming took 7 bases from V and 3 from J, leaving 16 bases between them. In germline, CDR1 is LNHDA, CDR2 SQIVND (reference sequence). CDR3 in amino acids: CASTPKSDPNQPQHF. CDR3 nucleotides: TGTGCCAGTACCCCTAAATCCGACCCCAATCAGCCCCAGCATTTT.

V usage is TRBV19 and J usage is TRBJ1-4, with D hard to call. Per germline, CDR1 LNHDA and CDR2 SQIVND (reference sequence). The ends were cut back, 9 bases at V and 1 base at J, with 15 bases in the middle. The CDR3 loop spans 15 amino acids. The CDR3 loop is CASQGGYITNEKLFF. CDR3 DNA: TGTGCCAGCCAAGGAGGTTATATAACTAATGAAAAACTGTTTTTT.

V and J are TRBV14 and TRBJ1-2; tentative D call: TRBD1 (5 bases). The V gene's germline CDR1 is SGHDN and CDR2 FVKESK. This CDR3 region has 13 residues. V shed 6 bases and J shed 8 bases, with 16 bases lying between them. The CDR3 region has the DNA TGTGCCAGCAGTGGGACCGCTCGGGAGGGCTACACCTTC. This encodes CASSGTAREGYTF.

This rearrangement joins TRBV5-1 to TRBJ1-2, with D possibly being TRBD1 (5 bases). This CDR3 has 13 residues. The V end lost 2 bases, the J end lost 7 bases, and 12 bases lay between the germline ends. Germline CDR1 and CDR2: SGHRS and YFSETQ. The CDR3 is CASSLRPRVGYTF. CDR3 nucleotides: TGCGCCAGCAGCTTACGCCCCAGGGTTGGCTACACCTTC.

The chain carries TRBV7-9 and TRBJ2-7; TRBD2 aligns across 7 bases. The CDR3 loop spans 15 amino acids. Losses at the gene ends were 3 bases for V and 0 bases for J; bases not matched to a gene: 5. The germline CDR1 and CDR2 sequences are SEHNR and FQNEAQ (reference sequence). The CDR3 DNA is TGTGCCAGCAGCTTCTGGGGGGGTAGCTCCTACGAGCAGTACTTC. It codes for CASSFWGGSSYEQYF.